These 15 T cell receptor beta chains originate from one sample sequenced in a study of blood T cell repertoires in COVID-19. Sequenced by immunoSEQ multiplex PCR; TCRdb stores in-frame clones only, minus some. The repertoire holds about 220,000 clones, with around 90% as singletons. The sample consisted of PBMCs or T cells enriched from blood (not recorded which). These receptors originate from a woman in her thirties who had recovered from COVID-19.

This chain uses TRBV2 with TRBJ1-6; D perhaps matches TRBD1 (6 bases). V was pared by 6 bases and J by 7 bases, with 19 bases between. In germline, CDR1 is SNHLY, CDR2 FYNNEI. This CDR3 region has 16 residues. DNA of the CDR3: TGTGCCAGCAGACAGACAGGAGCCACTGCAAATTCACCCCTCCACTTT. Its protein is CASRQTGATANSPLHF.

This rearrangement joins TRBV27 to TRBJ2-7; a possible D gene is TRBD1 (5 bases). Trimming removed 4 bases from V and 4 bases from J, with 14 bases in between. This CDR3 has 14 residues. Germline CDR1 reads MNHEY; CDR2 reads SMNVEV (reference sequence). The CDR3 spells CASSSTLGRYEQYF. Here the CDR3 DNA reads TGTGCCAGCAGTTCCACGCTGGGGCGGTACGAGCAGTACTTC.

V and J are TRBV18 and TRBJ1-3, with D unresolved. The germline V gene encodes CDR1 KGHSH and CDR2 LQKENI. CDR3 length: 15 amino acids. Trimming cost V 2 bases and J 3 bases, with 11 bases left between them. CDR3 nucleotide sequence: TGTGCCAGCTCACCAAGCGGGGTTAATGGAAACACCATATATTTT. This encodes CASSPSGVNGNTIYF.

The chain has TRBV2 and TRBJ1-5; D unresolved. The CDR3 is 13 residues long. Trimming removed 2 bases at V and 7 bases at J, with 9 bases between. Germline V gives CDR1 SNHLY, CDR2 FYNNEI. The CDR3 here is CASSERETQPQHF. CDR3 in DNA: TGTGCCAGCAGTGAACGGGAGACCCAGCCCCAGCATTTT.

This rearrangement joins TRBV4-1 to TRBJ2-3; TRBD1 aligns across 10 bases. The germline CDR1 and CDR2 sequences are MGHRA and YSYEKL. V dropped 3 bases and J dropped 2; count of bases not matched to a gene: 5. The CDR3 covers 16 residues. CDR3 sequence: CASSHGTGVATDTQYF. CDR3 bases: TGCGCCAGCAGCCACGGGACAGGGGTAGCCACAGATACGCAGTATTTT.

V usage is TRBV14 and J usage is TRBJ1-3, with TRBD1 as a possible D gene (5 bases). Germline V lookup: CDR1 SGHDN, CDR2 FVKESK. The CDR3 is made up of 16 amino acids. V was pared by 0 bases and J by 3 bases, with 12 bases between. The CDR3 sequence is CASSQDWQGGGNTIYF. The CDR3 DNA is TGTGCCAGCAGCCAAGATTGGCAGGGAGGTGGAAACACCATATATTTT.

The chain employs TRBV11-2 and TRBJ2-3, with 11 bases identical to TRBD2. The length of the CDR3 is 16 residues. Germline lookup yields CDR1 SGHAT and CDR2 FQNNGV. V was clipped by 1 base and J by 6 bases; unmatched bases: 6. The CDR3 region has the DNA TGTGCCAGCAGCTTAGTTAGCGGGGGGGCCAGGGATACGCAGTATTTT. This translates into CASSLVSGGARDTQYF.

This chain uses TRBV29-1 with TRBJ1-2; 8 bases fit TRBD1. There are 14 residues in the CDR3. Germline values: CDR1 SQVTM, CDR2 ANQGSEA. The V gene end was trimmed by 7 bases and the J gene end by 1 base; junction bases not matched to a gene: 8. The DNA for the CDR3 is TGCAGCGCTTACGACAGGGGCAATAACTATGGCTACACCTTC. It codes for CSAYDRGNNYGYTF.

The rearrangement joins TRBV4-3 to TRBJ1-2; 8 bases align to TRBD1. The CDR3 has 16 amino acids. Germline lookup yields CDR1 LGHNA and CDR2 YSLEER. J gave up 5 bases and V 3 bases, and 11 bases lay outside the gene matches. The CDR3 protein is CASSQLLRDRRYGYTF. CDR3 nucleotide sequence: TGCGCCAGCAGCCAGTTACTCCGGGACAGGCGATATGGCTACACCTTC.

This clone is a singleton in its sample. The J gene is TRBJ1-4, the V gene TRBV18; TRBD1 agrees at 7 bases. The CDR3 totals 14 residues. The V gene's germline CDR1 is KGHSH and CDR2 LQKENI. With V trimmed by 2 bases and J by 6 bases, 3 bases remained unmatched. CDR3 nucleotides: TGTGCCAGCTCACCAAACAGGGGCTATGAAAAACTGTTTTTT. The encoded protein is CASSPNRGYEKLFF.

The V call is TRBV11-2, the J call TRBJ2-1, with D possibly being TRBD2 (7 bases). Germline assignment: CDR1 SGHAT and CDR2 FQNNGV. V was clipped by 2 bases and J by 6 bases, with 14 bases between them. This CDR3 spans 15 amino acids. CDR3 DNA sequence: TGTGCCAGCAGCTTAAGGGGGGGTCCTTTCAATGAGCAGTTCTTC. This gives the protein CASSLRGGPFNEQFF.

The rearrangement uses TRBV7-9 and TRBJ2-5, with D possibly being TRBD2 (7 bases). The V gene lost 5 bases and the J gene lost 4 bases, with 17 bases spanning the gap. The germline gives CDR1 SEHNR, CDR2 FQNEAQ (reference sequence). The CDR3 length is 15 residues. The DNA of the CDR3 is TGTGCCAGCAGCCCCCCGGGGGGCCCCACAGAGACCCAGTACTTC. This encodes CASSPPGGPTETQYF.

V is TRBV2 and J is TRBJ1-6; D call uncertain. The V gene's germline CDR1 is SNHLY and CDR2 FYNNEI. The CDR3 has 14 amino acids. V lost 2 bases and J lost 9, with 11 bases in between. Here the CDR3 DNA reads TGTGCCAGCAGTGAACGAGGGAGAGGTTCACCCCTCCACTTT. Translation gives CASSERGRGSPLHF.

This chain joins TRBV9 and TRBJ2-7; 11 bases match TRBD2. With V trimmed by 3 bases and J by 3 bases, 2 bases remained unmatched. Germline lookup yields CDR1 SGDLS and CDR2 YYNGEE. The CDR3 is 14 amino acids. The CDR3 reads CASSAGLAGYEQYF. In nucleotides, the CDR3 is TGTGCCAGCAGCGCCGGACTAGCGGGCTACGAGCAGTACTTC.

This chain joins TRBV7-2 and TRBJ1-2, with D possibly being TRBD1 (6 bases). Germline values: CDR1 SGHTA, CDR2 FQGNSA. Trimming cost V 1 base and J 6 bases, with 15 bases left between them. This CDR3 spans 15 amino acids. In nucleotides, the CDR3 is TGTGCCAGCAGCTTAGTGCCCGGACAGATTGATGGCTACACCTTC. It yields the protein CASSLVPGQIDGYTF.